Following are 11 T cell receptor beta chains from one sample sequenced in a study of OX40 agonist ivuxolimab in advanced cancers. Assay: immunoSEQ multiplex PCR; the TCRdb copy retains only in-frame clones and omits some. This repertoire shows around 95,000 clones, just under 95% found once; its top ten account for around 0.25%. The sequencing here drew on CD4+ or CD8+ T cells sorted from blood, taken in a trial of the OX40 agonist ivuxolimab. The receptors originated from an adult with an advanced solid tumor such as melanoma, head and neck, liver or kidney cancer.

The rearrangement links TRBV9 to TRBJ1-2, with D hard to call. Trimming left V 3 bases short and J 1 base short, with 4 bases between. Germline CDR1 reads SGDLS; CDR2 reads YYNGEE. The CDR3 has 12 residues. This CDR3 is CASSGFNYGYTF. The CDR3 coding sequence is TGTGCCAGCAGCGGCTTTAACTATGGCTACACCTTC.

This clone appeared a single time. The chain recombines TRBV19 with TRBJ2-3; D is unclear. Per the germline V gene, CDR1 is LNHDA and CDR2 is SQIVND (reference sequence). The CDR3 spans 12 residues. V shed 3 bases and J shed 4 bases, with 5 bases lying between them. In nucleotides, the CDR3 is TGTGCCAGTAGTATTCACGCAGATACGCAGTATTTT. Translation gives CASSIHADTQYF.

The V gene is TRBV28, the J gene TRBJ2-2; 8 nucleotides match TRBD2. The CDR3 is 15 amino acids. Germline CDR1 reads MDHEN; CDR2 reads SYDVKM. V lost 5 bases to trimming and J lost 6 bases; unmatched junction nucleotides: 8. CDR3 bases: TGTGCCAGCAGTCCTCGGGGGGGCATCGCCGGGGAGCTGTTTTTT. It is translated as CASSPRGGIAGELFF.

V and J are TRBV5-1 and TRBJ2-1; TRBD2 matches at 10 bases. The CDR3 is made up of 15 amino acids. Germline CDR1 reads SGHRS; CDR2 reads YFSETQ. V lost 2 bases and J lost 5; bases outside the gene matches: 4. The CDR3 DNA follows: TGCGCCAGCAGCTTCCAAGCGGGAGGGGACAATGAGCAGTTCTTC. Translated, it gives CASSFQAGGDNEQFF. Full variable domain (rest looked up from reference TRBV5-1 and TRBJ2-1): KAGVTQTPRYLIKTRGQQVTLSCSPISGHRSVSWYQQTPGQGLQFLFEYFSETQRNKGNFPGRFSGRQFSNSRSEMNVSTLELGDSALYLCASSFQAGGDNEQFFGPGTRLTVL.

This clone was seen only once. The chain carries TRBV11-3 and TRBJ2-2, with D possibly being TRBD2 (6 bases). This CDR3 comprises 16 residues. The V end was cut by 1 base, the J end by 1 base, with 10 bases between. From germline, CDR1 is SGHNT and CDR2 YENEEA. The CDR3 nucleotides read TGTGCCAGCAGCTTAGGGGGACTCGGGAACACCGGGGAGCTGTTTTTT. Its translation is CASSLGGLGNTGELFF.

The genes are TRBV6-1 and TRBJ1-5; D is unresolved. V shed 2 bases and J shed 4 bases, with 9 bases lying between them. This CDR3 has 14 amino acids. In germline, CDR1 is MNHNS, CDR2 SASEGT. CDR3 amino acids: CASSEPVLNQPQHF. The CDR3 bases are TGTGCCAGCAGTGAACCCGTCTTAAATCAGCCCCAGCATTTT.

The J gene is TRBJ1-1, the V gene TRBV28; 8 nucleotides align to TRBD1. CDR3 length: 15 residues. Trimming took 3 bases from V and 1 from J; bases not matched to a gene: 4. In germline, CDR1 is MDHEN, CDR2 SYDVKM. The CDR3 coding sequence is TGTGCCAGCAGTTTTCGGGACAGGAAGAACACTGAAGCTTTCTTT. Protein sequence: CASSFRDRKNTEAFF.

The chain is built from TRBV7-2 and TRBJ2-7; D gene unclear. CDR1 is SGHTA and CDR2 is FQGNSA in the germline V gene. Trimming pared 3 bases from V and 3 bases from J, leaving 3 bases between. The CDR3 is 11 amino acids. This chain's CDR3 is CASSFYYEQYF. CDR3 DNA sequence: TGTGCCAGCAGCTTCTACTACGAGCAGTACTTC.

This chain links TRBV11-3 with TRBJ2-5; D unclear. Germline values: CDR1 SGHNT, CDR2 YENEEA. This CDR3 comprises 13 residues. V was clipped by 1 base and J by 2 bases, with 5 bases between them. The CDR3 here is CASSLAQQETQYF. Written as DNA, the CDR3 is TGTGCCAGCAGCTTAGCGCAGCAAGAGACCCAGTACTTC.

V and J are TRBV27 and TRBJ2-5, with D tentatively TRBD1 (6 bases). From germline, CDR1 is MNHEY and CDR2 SMNVEV (reference sequence). The CDR3 length is 14 residues. Trimming shortened V by 6 bases and J by 1 base, and 12 bases separated the two germline ends. CDR3 in DNA: TGTGCCAGCAGCAAAGGGGACATCCAAGAGACCCAGTACTTC. Amino acid sequence: CASSKGDIQETQYF.

This chain joins TRBV7-6 and TRBJ2-1; TRBD2 matches 10 bases. The CDR3 spans 15 residues. V was pared by 4 bases and J by 8 bases, with 8 bases of the junction left unmatched. The germline V gene has CDR1 SGHVS and CDR2 FNYEAQ. The CDR3 reads CASSSQAGGPDEQFF. CDR3 nucleotides: TGTGCCAGCAGCTCGCAAGCGGGGGGGCCTGATGAGCAGTTCTTC.